Included here is one T cell receptor (beta chain) sequence, with context. Its antigen is unidentified. The data are from a study of shared clonotypes between healthy human individuals. Assay execution proceeded at the deep level. What was sequenced on ten immunoSEQ deep assay plates was unsorted PBMC DNA. Sequencing used immunoSEQ multiplex PCR; TCRdb keeps in-frame clones, though not all of them. This table has nearly 500,000 clones, about 82% appearing once. Within Nashville, Tennessee resided all donors, each a Caucasian adult. Study findings and constraints: Investigators collected only blood, and repertoires in tissues likely differ.

The TCR originated in a woman aged 40 to 50 in good health. Some clones in this sample may be carry-over from other donors' samples. Sequencing was done on a sample of PBMCs.

DNA of the CDR3: TGCGCCAGCAGCTTGGTGGGAGAGTCGGGGCAGTACTTC. This gives the protein CASSLVGESGQYF. The chain joins TRBV5-1 to TRBJ2-7, with TRBD2 as a possible D gene (5 bases). The germline gives CDR1 SGHRS, CDR2 YFSETQ. The germline V and J ends were trimmed by 0 bases and 9 bases, with 13 bases remaining between them. The CDR3 length is 13 residues.